A selection of T cell receptor beta chains follows, all from one sample in a study of cytomegalovirus exposure and HLA in healthy donors. Sequenced by immunoSEQ multiplex PCR; TCRdb stores in-frame clones only, minus some. Of fewer than 150,000 clones in the sample, approximately 80% were seen once. Material for sequencing was PBMCs. The receptor set was obtained from a woman aged 18-29 years in good health and CMV-seronegative. Each CDR3 is given with its conserved first and last residue. The order of the fields is CDR3 DNA, CDR3 protein, D gene, clone size, J gene, V gene. The D gene is left open where the match is weak. Clone size appears in some rows only: once, few, many, or a class for an expanded clone.

TGCGCCAGCAGCCCCGGAGGGAACACCGGGGAGCTGTTTTTT | CASSPGGNTGELFF | NA | NA | TRBJ2-2 | TRBV5-1
TGTGCCAGCAGTGAAGCCCTATCCGGGACAGGGTTTGGCTACACCTTC | CASSEALSGTGFGYTF | TRBD1 | NA | TRBJ1-2 | TRBV6-1
TGTGCTAGTGGTTTGGCCAGGGAAAGGGGCCCTTCACCCCTCCACTTT | CASGLARERGPSPLHF | NA | NA | TRBJ1-6 | TRBV12-5
TGCGCCAGCAGCCCGCAGACTAGCGAGAACAATGAGCAGTTCTTC | CASSPQTSENNEQFF | TRBD2 | NA | TRBJ2-1 | TRBV5-1
TGCGCCAGCAGCTCATGGCAGGGGGCAATAGGGGAGCTGTTTTTT | CASSSWQGAIGELFF | TRBD1 | NA | TRBJ2-2 | TRBV5-1
TGTGCCAGCACTGCGCTTGAGAGTAACACTGAAGCTTTCTTT | CASTALESNTEAFF | NA | once | TRBJ1-1 | TRBV2
TGTGCCAGCAGCGTATCAGGGCAGTGGAATGAGCAGTTCTTC | CASSVSGQWNEQFF | NA | once | TRBJ2-1 | TRBV9
TGTGCCAGCTCACCCGCGGCAGTGATGAACACTGAAGCTTTCTTT | CASSPAAVMNTEAFF | NA | NA | TRBJ1-1 | TRBV18
TGTGCCAGCAGCTTGGGACAGTTCCAGAACACTGAAGCTTTCTTT | CASSLGQFQNTEAFF | NA | NA | TRBJ1-1 | TRBV5-6
TGTGCCAGCAGCTTAGTGGGGAGGAACACTGAAGCTTTCTTT | CASSLVGRNTEAFF | NA | NA | TRBJ1-1 | TRBV7-2
TGTGCCAGCAGCTTAATGCGAGGTAACACTGAAGCTTTCTTT | CASSLMRGNTEAFF | NA | NA | TRBJ1-1 | TRBV11-2
TGTGCCAGCAGTTTCTCCGGGACAGGGAACACTGAAGCTTTCTTT | CASSFSGTGNTEAFF | TRBD1 | once | TRBJ1-1 | TRBV28
TGCGCCAGCAGCCAATCAGCCTCCCGCGGCAATTCACCCCTCCACTTT | CASSQSASRGNSPLHF | NA | NA | TRBJ1-6 | TRBV4-1
TGTGCCAGCAGCTTGTTTTCTAGCGCCCGCACAGATACGCAGTATTTT | CASSLFSSARTDTQYF | NA | NA | TRBJ2-3 | TRBV5-4
TGTGCCAGCAGTGCCGCGACAGGGAGTAGCAATCAGCCCCAGCATTTT | CASSAATGSSNQPQHF | TRBD1 | NA | TRBJ1-5 | TRBV28
TGTGCCAGCAGTGAGAAGAGACAGGGGGCAGAGACCCAGTACTTC | CASSEKRQGAETQYF | TRBD1 | NA | TRBJ2-5 | TRBV6-1
TGTGCCAGCAGCTTAGTGACAGGTACTCCCACTGAAGCTTTCTTT | CASSLVTGTPTEAFF | NA | NA | TRBJ1-1 | TRBV7-2
TGTGCCAGCAGCCTGACAGGGGGTCCTAACTATGGCTACACCTTC | CASSLTGGPNYGYTF | TRBD1 | NA | TRBJ1-2 | TRBV7-2
TGTGCCAGCAGCTTAGGGGTAGGGGGTTACACTGAAGCTTTCTTT | CASSLGVGGYTEAFF | NA | NA | TRBJ1-1 | TRBV7-8
TGCAGCGTCCCCAAATCTGAGGGGGCCGTCTATGGCTACACCTTC | CSVPKSEGAVYGYTF | TRBD1 | few | TRBJ1-2 | TRBV29-1
TGTGCCAGCAGTCTAGCGGGAACCACCACAGATACGCAGTATTTT | CASSLAGTTTDTQYF | TRBD2 | NA | TRBJ2-3 | TRBV6-5
TGTGCCAGCGCTCGCCCGGGGTTGAACACTGAAGCTTTCTTT | CASARPGLNTEAFF | NA | NA | TRBJ1-1 | TRBV11-1
TGTGCCAGCTCACCGGGCCTTGATCAGCCCCAGCATTTT | CASSPGLDQPQHF | NA | NA | TRBJ1-5 | TRBV18
TGTGCCAGTAGTATGTCAGGTCAGCCCCAGCATTTT | CASSMSGQPQHF | NA | NA | TRBJ1-5 | TRBV19
TGTGCCAGCAGCTCGCAGGGGGGTCCAAATCAGCCCCAGCATTTT | CASSSQGGPNQPQHF | TRBD1 | NA | TRBJ1-5 | TRBV7-2
TGTGCCTGGAGTGCAGGCGACGACAGGGGTCGGGGCTACACCTTC | CAWSAGDDRGRGYTF | TRBD1 | NA | TRBJ1-2 | TRBV30
TGTGCCAGCAGCCCCCGGGACAGCGACTATAACTATGGCTACACCTTC | CASSPRDSDYNYGYTF | TRBD1 | few | TRBJ1-2 | TRBV7-9
TGTGCAAGTCGCGACCGACCGGGACACTCTTTACAGCCCCAGCATTTT | CASRDRPGHSLQPQHF | NA | NA | TRBJ1-5 | TRBV12-2
TGTGCCAGCAGATCGGACAGGGGGAACTATGGCTACACCTTC | CASRSDRGNYGYTF | TRBD1 | NA | TRBJ1-2 | TRBV11-2
TGTGCTTGCGGACAGACGTTCAACTATGGCTACACCTTC | CACGQTFNYGYTF | NA | few | TRBJ1-2 | TRBV19
TGTGCCACCAGGCGGACAGTCTTGAACACTGAAGCTTTCTTT | CATRRTVLNTEAFF | NA | NA | TRBJ1-1 | TRBV15
TGTGCCAGTAGTACCCGGGAGGGCCGTTTTTATGAGCAGTTCTTC | CASSTREGRFYEQFF | TRBD2 | NA | TRBJ2-1 | TRBV19
TGTGCCAGCAGCTACCGAGGTGGATCGAACACCGGGGAGCTGTTTTTT | CASSYRGGSNTGELFF | NA | NA | TRBJ2-2 | TRBV11-2
TGTGCCAGCAGTTACTCTCGTGAGCAGTTCTTC | CASSYSREQFF | NA | NA | TRBJ2-1 | TRBV6-5
TGCAGCGTTGAAGAAAAAGGGACACCCACTTACGAGCAGTACTTC | CSVEEKGTPTYEQYF | NA | NA | TRBJ2-7 | TRBV29-1
TGTGCCAGCAGTTTATCGTCAGGGACCTACGAGCAGTACTTC | CASSLSSGTYEQYF | NA | NA | TRBJ2-7 | TRBV27
TGCAGCGTCCGTAGAGGAAACACCATATATTTT | CSVRRGNTIYF | NA | NA | TRBJ1-3 | TRBV29-1
TGTGCCAGCAGCCAACTCGGGGGGGCCTCCTACAATGAGCAGTTCTTC | CASSQLGGASYNEQFF | TRBD2 | NA | TRBJ2-1 | TRBV14
TGTGCCAGCAGACTTTTCGGACTAGTAATAACGAGTGAGCAGTTCTTC | CASRLFGLVITSEQFF | TRBD2 | NA | TRBJ2-1 | TRBV27
TGTGCCAGCAGCTTGCCCGGGACAGGGGGTCTCGGGGAGACCCAGTACTTC | CASSLPGTGGLGETQYF | TRBD1 | NA | TRBJ2-5 | TRBV5-4
TGTGCCAGCAGCCCCCGCATCGGGAACACTGAAGCTTTCTTT | CASSPRIGNTEAFF | NA | NA | TRBJ1-1 | TRBV9
TGTGCCAGCAGCGTAGCCGTAGAGGGTACGCAGTATTTT | CASSVAVEGTQYF | NA | NA | TRBJ2-3 | TRBV9
TGTGCCAGCAGTTTACGGGCGGACAGGGATGGCTACACCTTC | CASSLRADRDGYTF | TRBD1 | NA | TRBJ1-2 | TRBV27
TGTGCCAGCAGCGAAAGGGCGGACATGAACTACGAGCAGTACTTC | CASSERADMNYEQYF | NA | NA | TRBJ2-7 | TRBV7-9
TGCGCCAGCAGCCAAGAGGCGGGAGGGCTTCGGGAGCAGTACTTC | CASSQEAGGLREQYF | TRBD2 | NA | TRBJ2-7 | TRBV4-1
TGCGCCAGCAGTGATTACGGCGGAAGCAATCAGCCCCAGCATTTT | CASSDYGGSNQPQHF | NA | NA | TRBJ1-5 | TRBV10-2
TGCGCCAGCAGTGCTACTAGCGGCCAAGAGACCCAGTACTTC | CASSATSGQETQYF | TRBD2 | NA | TRBJ2-5 | TRBV10-2
TGTGCCATCAGCGGGACAGGGCGGGAGCATGAAAAACTGTTTTTT | CAISGTGREHEKLFF | TRBD1 | once | TRBJ1-4 | TRBV10-3
TGTGCCCGCCGACTGAAAGGCTCTGGAAACACCATATATTTT | CARRLKGSGNTIYF | NA | NA | TRBJ1-3 | TRBV30
TGTGCCAGCAGTCCCCGACAGGGGGCAGGCGCCCCTGAAGCTTTCTTT | CASSPRQGAGAPEAFF | TRBD1 | NA | TRBJ1-1 | TRBV6-6
TGTGCCAGCAGCTGGGACAGGGGAAGAACTGAAGCTTTCTTT | CASSWDRGRTEAFF | TRBD1 | NA | TRBJ1-1 | TRBV11-3